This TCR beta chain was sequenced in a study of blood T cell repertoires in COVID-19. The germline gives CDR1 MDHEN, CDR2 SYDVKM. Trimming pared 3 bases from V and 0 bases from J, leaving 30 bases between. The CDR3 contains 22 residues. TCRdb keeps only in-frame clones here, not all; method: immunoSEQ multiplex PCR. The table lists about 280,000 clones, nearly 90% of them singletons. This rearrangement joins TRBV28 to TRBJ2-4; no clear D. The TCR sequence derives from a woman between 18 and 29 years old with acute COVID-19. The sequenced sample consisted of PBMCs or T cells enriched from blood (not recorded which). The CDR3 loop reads CASSLLGVRDSQTLLAKNIQYF. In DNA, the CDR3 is TGTGCCAGCAGTTTGCTCGGAGTTAGAGACTCGCAAACACTATTAGCCAAAAACATTCAGTACTTC.